Shown below are 17 T cell receptor beta chains from a single sample sequenced in a study of T cells in localized non-small cell lung cancer. Profiling relied on immunoSEQ multiplex PCR, and the TCRdb table lists in-frame clones only, not all of them. The table has 1,500 to 2,000 clones, around a third seen once; the top ten hold around 10%. The sequences come from normal lung tissue next to the tumor, collected before any cancer treatment. Every receptor here comes from a woman aged 35-75 years with stage I lung adenocarcinoma.

This clone occurred a few times. V gene TRBV7-4 combines with J gene TRBJ1-5, with D possibly being TRBD1 (5 bases). Looked up from germline, CDR1 is SGHVT and CDR2 is SQSDAQ. Trimming removed 5 bases at V and 2 bases at J, with 13 bases between. The CDR3 contains 15 residues. The CDR3 nucleotides read TGTGCCAGCAGCGACAGCCGGGACGGCAATCAGCCCCAGCATTTT. This sequence encodes CASSDSRDGNQPQHF.

This clone was observed once. The V gene is TRBV18, the J gene TRBJ2-5; 11 bases are a match to TRBD1. Germline V lookup: CDR1 KGHSH, CDR2 LQKENI. The CDR3 spans 13 residues. V shed 3 bases, J shed 7 bases, and the junction held 1 base outside the gene matches. The CDR3, as DNA: TGTGCCAGCTCACCGGGACAGGGGGTGACCCAGTACTTC. Its translation is CASSPGQGVTQYF.

The gene calls are TRBV10-1 and TRBJ1-1; no clear D gene. The V gene's germline CDR1 is WNHNN and CDR2 SYGVQD (reference sequence). This CDR3 region has 13 residues. Trimming took 0 bases from V and 5 from J, leaving 7 bases between them. The CDR3 DNA reads TGCGCCAGCAGTGAGTCGGCAGTGACTGAAGCTTTCTTT. It codes for CASSESAVTEAFF.

By proportion, this clone is medium-sized. V and J are TRBV11-3 and TRBJ2-3, with a possible D match to TRBD2 (6 bases). This CDR3 region has 15 residues. The ends were cut back, 6 bases at V and 6 bases at J, with 19 bases in the middle. Germline V gene sequence: CDR1 SGHNT, CDR2 YENEEA. The CDR3 DNA reads as TGTGCCAGCAGACGGGACTTAACTTCGGTGGATACGCAGTATTTT. This codes for CASRRDLTSVDTQYF.

This clone qualifies as large. V is TRBV11-3 and J is TRBJ2-5; TRBD1 matches 10 bases. V shed 3 bases and J 4 bases; nucleotides not matched to a gene: 5. Germline CDR1 SGHNT, CDR2 YENEEA. This CDR3 has 15 residues. CDR3 in DNA: TGTGCCAGCAGCTTCGGGACAGGGGTGACAGAGACCCAGTACTTC. Translating gives CASSFGTGVTETQYF. Based on the CDR3 plus reference TRBV11-3 and TRBJ2-5, the full variable domain is EAGVVQSPRYKIIEKKQPVAFWCNPISGHNTLYWYLQNLGQGPELLIRYENEEAVDDSQLPKDRFSAERLKGVDSTLKIQPAELGDSAVYLCASSFGTGVTETQYFGPGTRLLVL.

The chain has TRBV19 and TRBJ1-1; tentative D call: TRBD1 (5 bases). The CDR3 consists of 14 residues. The V end lost 8 bases, the J end lost 0 bases, and 13 bases lay between the germline ends. Germline-derived CDR1 and CDR2 are LNHDA and SQIVND (reference sequence). The CDR3 loop is CASGNRRMNTEAFF. The CDR3 DNA is TGTGCCAGTGGTAACAGGCGCATGAACACTGAAGCTTTCTTT.

This sequence joins TRBV30 and TRBJ1-1; D is uncertain. The CDR3 is 13 amino acids. Germline V gene data show CDR1 as GTSNPN and CDR2 as SVGIG (reference sequence). V was pared by 4 bases and J by 2 bases, with 11 bases between. CDR3 nucleotides: TGTGCCTGGACATGGGGTTTAAACACTGAAGCTTTCTTT. This encodes CAWTWGLNTEAFF. Looking up the rest from reference TRBV30 and TRBJ1-1 gives the full variable domain: SQTIHQWPATLVQPVGSPLSLECTVEGTSNPNLYWYRQAAGRGLQLLFYSVGIGQISSEVPQNLSASRPQDRQFILSSKKLLLSDSGFYLCAWTWGLNTEAFFGQGTRLTVV.

The genes are TRBV28 and TRBJ2-5; TRBD1 is a possible D gene (7 bases). The V gene's germline CDR1 is MDHEN and CDR2 SYDVKM. Trimming took 4 bases from V and 4 from J, leaving 22 bases between them. The CDR3 covers 17 residues. The CDR3 DNA reads TGTGCCAGCAGTTCCGTCGCGTCGCAGGGGGGACGAGAGACCCAGTACTTC. Amino acids: CASSSVASQGGRETQYF.

This chain uses TRBV5-1 with TRBJ2-1; D tentatively fits TRBD1 or TRBD2 (5 bases each). The CDR3 has 14 residues. Germline V lookup: CDR1 SGHRS, CDR2 YFSETQ. V shed 3 bases and J shed 6 bases, with 13 bases lying between them. The CDR3 DNA follows: TGCGCCAGCAGCTCGGATTCTGGGGGCAATGAGCAGTTCTTC. Its protein product is CASSSDSGGNEQFF.

The V gene is TRBV30, the J gene TRBJ1-3; no definite D call. This CDR3 spans 14 amino acids. Germline V gene sequence: CDR1 GTSNPN, CDR2 SVGIG (reference sequence). The V end lost 3 bases, the J end lost 7 bases, and 16 bases lay between the germline ends. The CDR3 here is CAWRPPAAGNTIYF. The CDR3 DNA is TGTGCCTGGAGACCCCCCGCGGCCGGGAACACCATATATTTT.

This sequence joins TRBV4-1 and TRBJ2-6; D is undetermined. The CDR3 length is 13 residues. Germline-derived CDR1 and CDR2 are MGHRA and YSYEKL. Trimming removed 4 bases from V and 4 bases from J, with 5 bases in between. The CDR3 reads CASSPVGANVLTF. The CDR3, as DNA: TGCGCCAGCAGCCCCGTCGGGGCCAACGTCCTGACTTTC.

This clone occurred a few times. The rearrangement joins TRBV6-7 to TRBJ2-3, with D perhaps TRBD2 (6 bases). TRBV6-7 is marked as an open reading frame, function uncertain. The CDR3 is 15 amino acids. Trimming left V 6 bases short and J 3 bases short, with 16 bases between. The CDR3 region is CASRSNGRETDTQYF. CDR3 DNA: TGTGCCAGCAGGAGCAACGGGCGGGAAACAGATACGCAGTATTTT.

Here the CDR3 DNA reads TGTGCCAGCAGCCGATACTCCTACGAGCAGTACTTC. Translated: CASSRYSYEQYF. The rearrangement links TRBV14 to TRBJ2-7; unclear D gene. The ends were cut back, 4 bases at V and 0 bases at J, with 4 bases in the middle. Germline assignment: CDR1 SGHDN and CDR2 FVKESK. The CDR3 loop spans 12 amino acids.

V usage is TRBV19 and J usage is TRBJ1-4; D is uncertain. V lost 5 bases and J lost 4, with 5 bases in between. The V gene's germline CDR1 is LNHDA and CDR2 SQIVND (reference sequence). CDR3 length: 12 residues. In DNA, the CDR3 is TGTGCCAGTAGTGAGGATAATGAAAAACTGTTTTTT. It encodes CASSEDNEKLFF.

The V gene is TRBV30, the J gene TRBJ1-2; perhaps TRBD1 as D (5 bases). Germline V gives CDR1 GTSNPN, CDR2 SVGIG (reference sequence). The CDR3 has 12 residues. V dropped 6 bases and J dropped 2 bases, with 10 bases sitting between them. CDR3 sequence: CACPGLNYGYTF. CDR3 coding DNA: TGTGCCTGCCCGGGACTGAACTATGGCTACACCTTC.

This clone counts as medium-sized. This sequence joins TRBV6-8 and TRBJ2-2; 9 bases align to TRBD1. The CDR3 loop spans 16 amino acids. The J segment lost 1 base and the V segment lost 5 bases, leaving 5 bases of the junction unmatched. CDR1 and CDR2 from the germline V gene are MNHGY and SAAAGT. This chain's CDR3 is CASSPRTGVNTGELFF. CDR3 coding DNA: TGTGCCAGCAGTCCCCGGACAGGGGTGAACACCGGGGAGCTGTTTTTT.

The V and J genes are TRBV5-1 and TRBJ2-3; possible D gene TRBD2, 5 bases. CDR3 size: 16 residues. V was shortened by 0 bases and J by 0 bases, with 11 bases between the two germline ends. Per the germline V gene, CDR1 is SGHRS and CDR2 is YFSETQ. In nucleotides, the CDR3 is TGCGCCAGCAGCTTGGCCGTTGAGGGAAGCACAGATACGCAGTATTTT. Encoded protein: CASSLAVEGSTDTQYF.